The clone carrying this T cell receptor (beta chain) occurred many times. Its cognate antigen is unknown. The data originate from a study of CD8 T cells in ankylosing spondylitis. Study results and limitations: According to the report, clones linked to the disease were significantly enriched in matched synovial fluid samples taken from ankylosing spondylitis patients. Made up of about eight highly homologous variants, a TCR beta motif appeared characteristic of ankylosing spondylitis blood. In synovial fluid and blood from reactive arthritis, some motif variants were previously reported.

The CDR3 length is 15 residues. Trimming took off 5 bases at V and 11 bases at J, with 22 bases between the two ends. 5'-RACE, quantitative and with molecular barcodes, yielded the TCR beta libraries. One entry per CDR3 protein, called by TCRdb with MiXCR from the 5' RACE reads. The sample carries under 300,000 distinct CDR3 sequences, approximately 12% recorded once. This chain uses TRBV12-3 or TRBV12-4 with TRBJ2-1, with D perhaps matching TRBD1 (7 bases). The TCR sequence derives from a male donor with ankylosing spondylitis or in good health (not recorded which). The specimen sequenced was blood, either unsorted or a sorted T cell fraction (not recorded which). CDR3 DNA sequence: TGTGCCAGCAGTCCAGGGGGGTGGGGCCAGAGTAAGCAGTTCTTC. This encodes CASSPGGWGQSKQFF.